The 29 T cell receptor beta chains below were found in one sample sequenced in a study of T cells after yellow fever vaccination. TCRdb ran MiXCR on the 5' RACE reads and lists one entry per CDR3 protein. In the table there are a few hundred thousand distinct CDR3 sequences, approximately 4% of which are singletons. Sequencing used PBMCs, obtained 5 days after the yellow fever booster vaccination. The receptors come from a man younger than 30 who received the YFV17D yellow fever vaccine.

The V gene is TRBV5-1, the J gene TRBJ1-2; tentatively, D is TRBD1 (5 bases). The CDR3 runs to 14 residues. Per germline, CDR1 SGHRS and CDR2 YFSETQ. Trimming took off 4 bases at V and 6 bases at J, with 16 bases between the two ends. The CDR3 loop reads CASSTGTGENGYTF. The DNA of the CDR3 is TGCGCCAGCAGCACCGGGACGGGGGAGAATGGCTACACCTTC.

There are a few counts of this clonotype. The chain uses TRBV4-1 and TRBJ2-3; 7 bases align to TRBD2. The V segment lost 1 base and the J segment 2 bases; nucleotides outside the gene matches: 6. Germline V gene data show CDR1 as MGHRA and CDR2 as YSYEKL. The CDR3 extends over 16 amino acids. The CDR3 loop is CASSQVQRGLTDTQYF. CDR3 bases: TGCGCCAGCAGCCAAGTGCAGCGGGGCCTCACAGATACGCAGTATTTT.

This clonotype was seen many times. V is TRBV14 and J is TRBJ1-2; D is uncertain. The germline V gene has CDR1 SGHDN and CDR2 FVKESK. Trimming left V 3 bases short and J 7 bases short, with 12 bases between. The CDR3 loop spans 13 amino acids. For the CDR3, the DNA is TGTGCCAGCAGCCATGACCTTATCAGTGGCTACACCTTC. Translated: CASSHDLISGYTF.

In its sample, this clonotype was seen a few times. The chain combines TRBV6-1 with TRBJ2-7, with TRBD1 matching 8 bases. V was clipped by 7 bases and J by 5 bases; unmatched bases: 10. Germline CDR1 and CDR2: MNHNS and SASEGT. CDR3 length: 14 residues. The CDR3 loop reads CASTRGQGYHEQYF. Here the CDR3 DNA reads TGTGCCAGCACCCGAGGACAGGGATACCACGAGCAGTACTTC.

This clonotype was recorded many times. The chain uses TRBV5-4 and TRBJ2-5; the D call may be TRBD1 or TRBD2 (5 bases each). Trimming pared 1 base from V and 4 bases from J, leaving 11 bases between. There are 14 residues in the CDR3. Germline V CDR1 and CDR2: SGHNT, YYREEE (reference sequence). The CDR3, as DNA: TGTGCCAGCAGCTTGTCCGGGGCAACAGAGACCCAGTACTTC. Translated, it gives CASSLSGATETQYF. The full variable domain, with the rest looked up from reference TRBV5-4 and TRBJ2-5, is ETGVTQSPTHLIKTRGQQVTLRCSSQSGHNTVSWYQQALGQGPQFIFQYYREEENGRGNFPPRFSGLQFPNYSSELNVNALELDDSALYLCASSLSGATETQYFGPGTRLLVL.

This clonotype was picked up many times. CDR3 loop: CATCPTGRAKAFF. In DNA form, the CDR3 reads TGTGCCACATGCCCCACAGGTAGAGCGAAGGCTTTCTTT. The chain has TRBV28 and TRBJ1-1; D might be TRBD1 (5 bases). The CDR3 extends over 13 amino acids. Per the germline V gene, CDR1 is MDHEN and CDR2 is SYDVKM. Trimming took 10 bases from V and 11 from J, leaving 23 bases between them.

The gene calls are TRBV5-1 and TRBJ1-3; D is perhaps TRBD1 (6 bases). Germline CDR1 SGHRS, CDR2 YFSETQ. CDR3 length: 15 amino acids. V shed 0 bases and J shed 3 bases, with 10 bases lying between them. The CDR3 reads CASSLGGGHGNTIYF. CDR3 coding DNA: TGCGCCAGCAGCTTGGGAGGGGGTCATGGAAACACCATATATTTT.

This clonotype was found a few times. The CDR3 loop reads CASRDPLAKNIQYF. The CDR3 DNA sequence: TGTGCCAGCCGCGACCCTCTAGCCAAAAACATTCAGTACTTC. This chain links TRBV6-5 with TRBJ2-4, with D unclear. Germline lookup yields CDR1 MNHEY and CDR2 SVGAGI. Trimming shortened V by 8 bases and J by 0 bases, and 11 bases separated the two germline ends. This CDR3 has 14 residues.

This clonotype was found a few times. The chain recombines TRBV5-1 with TRBJ2-3; 7 nucleotides align to TRBD2. V lost 4 bases and J lost 2; bases outside the gene matches: 4. The CDR3 loop spans 14 amino acids. Looked up from germline, CDR1 is SGHRS and CDR2 is YFSETQ. CDR3 nucleotide sequence: TGCGCCAGCAGCCAGGGAGGGGCCACAGATACGCAGTATTTT. Residues: CASSQGGATDTQYF.

The table lists this clonotype with many counts. At one boundary the junction diverges from the germline segment, which might be a read error. The rearrangement joins TRBV7-7 to TRBJ2-1; 7 bases are a match to TRBD1. The CDR3 is 14 amino acids. Germline CDR1 and CDR2: SSHAT and FNYEAQ (reference sequence). This CDR3 is CASSLGGVGAEQFF. The CDR3 DNA is TGTGCTAGCAGCTTAGGGGGCGTCGGGGCTGAGCAGTTCTTC.

This clonotype occurred a few times. This chain links TRBV15 with TRBJ2-3; D might be TRBD2 (5 bases). Trimming removed 2 bases from V and 2 bases from J, with 17 bases in between. The germline V gene encodes CDR1 LNHNV and CDR2 YYDKDF (reference sequence). This CDR3 spans 17 amino acids. The CDR3 protein is CATSRSGLQTTTDTQYF. The CDR3 region has the DNA TGTGCCACCAGCAGATCCGGACTGCAAACAACCACAGATACGCAGTATTTT.

This clonotype was detected ten times or more. The chain carries TRBV5-1 and TRBJ2-3; 10 bases map to TRBD2. The CDR3 sequence is 14 residues long. V shed 9 bases and J 3 bases; nucleotides not matched to a gene: 7. Germline loops: CDR1 SGHRS, CDR2 YFSETQ. The CDR3 here is CATRTSGVTDTQYF. CDR3 DNA sequence: TGCGCCACCCGAACTAGCGGGGTGACAGATACGCAGTATTTT.

This clonotype was recorded many times. The V call is TRBV5-1, the J call TRBJ2-3; the match to TRBD1 covers 10 bases. Germline V lookup: CDR1 SGHRS, CDR2 YFSETQ. The CDR3 sequence is 16 residues long. The V segment lost 3 bases and the J segment 6 bases; nucleotides outside the gene matches: 10. CDR3 protein: CASSSETGGPMDTQYF. In DNA form, the CDR3 reads TGCGCCAGCAGCTCCGAGACAGGGGGCCCCATGGATACGCAGTATTTT.

The sample holds many counts of this clonotype. The chain carries TRBV6-2 or TRBV6-3 and TRBJ2-7, with 11 bases lining up with TRBD1. Looked up from germline, CDR1 is MNHEY and CDR2 is SVGEGT. The CDR3 consists of 15 residues. Trimming at V came to 0 bases and at J to 3 bases, leaving 1 base not matched to a gene. CDR3 DNA: TGTGCCAGCAGTTACTCCGGGACAGGGGGCTACGAGCAGTACGTC. It is translated as CASSYSGTGGYEQYV.

This chain uses TRBV27 with TRBJ2-7; D possibly corresponds to TRBD1 (6 bases). V lost 6 bases, J lost 0 bases, and 15 bases lay in between. Germline values: CDR1 MNHEY, CDR2 SMNVEV (reference sequence). The CDR3 has 15 residues. Written as DNA, the CDR3 is TGTGCCAGCAGGTCAGGGGTAGGGGTCTCCTACGAGCAGTACGTC. Its protein is CASRSGVGVSYEQYV.

This clonotype was detected many times. The chain carries TRBV4-3 and TRBJ2-2; no reliable D call. The ends were cut back, 1 base at V and 1 base at J, with 4 bases in the middle. The CDR3 has 14 residues. Germline V gene sequence: CDR1 LGHNA, CDR2 YSLEER. CDR3 sequence (DNA): TGCGCCAGCAGCCAAGCGGAGAACACCGGGGAGCTGTTTTTT. It codes for CASSQAENTGELFF.

This clonotype was detected ten times or more. This sequence joins TRBV25-1 and TRBJ2-7; the match to TRBD1 covers 8 bases. V lost 6 bases to trimming and J lost 2 bases; unmatched junction nucleotides: 3. Germline V CDR1 and CDR2: MGHDK, SYGVNS. The CDR3 contains 13 residues. For the CDR3, the DNA is TGTGCCAGCAGCCGGGACAGGACCTACGAGCAGTACTTC. Protein product: CASSRDRTYEQYF.

This clonotype was picked up a small number of times. The J gene is TRBJ2-4, the V gene TRBV7-2; D is undetermined. The germline V gene encodes CDR1 SGHTA and CDR2 FQGNSA. The CDR3 runs 17 residues. The V end lost 2 bases, the J end lost 0 bases, and 14 bases lay between the germline ends. This CDR3 is CASSLKTYGLAKNIQYF. DNA of the CDR3: TGTGCCAGCAGCTTAAAGACTTATGGTCTAGCCAAAAACATTCAGTACTTC.

This clonotype occurred many times. This sequence joins TRBV7-2 and TRBJ2-1, with D possibly TRBD1 on 7 matching bases. Germline V CDR1 and CDR2: SGHTA, FQGNSA. This CDR3 is built from 13 residues. V was shortened by 6 bases and J by 5 bases, with 11 bases between the two germline ends. The CDR3 loop is CASSRGTDNEQFF. The CDR3 DNA is TGTGCCAGCAGTCGCGGGACAGACAATGAGCAGTTCTTC.

This clonotype turned up a few times. This chain links TRBV6-5 with TRBJ2-5; 7 nucleotides agree with TRBD1. This CDR3 is built from 14 residues. Germline assignment: CDR1 MNHEY and CDR2 SVGAGI. With 6 bases clipped from V and 5 bases from J, the junction kept 9 bases outside the gene matches. The CDR3, as DNA: TGTGCCAGCAGACGACACAGGGGCGGGGAGACCCAGTACTTC. Residues: CASRRHRGGETQYF.

This clonotype was detected ten times or more. The genes are TRBV7-9 and TRBJ2-3; D might be TRBD1 or TRBD2, each matching 7 bases. Trimming took off 2 bases at V and 1 base at J, with 10 bases between the two ends. There are 15 residues in the CDR3. CDR1 is SEHNR and CDR2 is FQNEAQ in the germline V gene (reference sequence). The CDR3 DNA reads as TGTGCCAGCAGCTTACCAGGGGGGGGCACAGATACGCAGTATTTT. Its translation is CASSLPGGGTDTQYF.

A few counts support this clonotype. The chain combines TRBV4-3 with TRBJ2-5, with D uncertain. CDR1 LGHNA and CDR2 YSLEER come from the germline V gene. The V and J ends lost 1 base and 2 bases respectively, with 17 bases between them. This CDR3 is 17 amino acids long. The DNA for the CDR3 is TGCGCCAGCAGCCAAGTTTTAACCGCTGGCACTCAAGAGACCCAGTACTTC. Amino acids: CASSQVLTAGTQETQYF.

This clonotype was found many times. CDR3 protein: CASSSGSGGNSPLHF. The CDR3 DNA is TGTGCCAGCAGTTCCGGTTCAGGGGGTAATTCACCCCTCCACTTT. This sequence joins TRBV27 and TRBJ1-6, with TRBD1 matching over 7 bases. This CDR3 spans 15 amino acids. Losses at the gene ends were 4 bases for V and 6 bases for J; bases not matched to a gene: 6. Germline-derived CDR1 and CDR2 are MNHEY and SMNVEV (reference sequence).

This clonotype was observed a few times. The chain recombines TRBV5-1 with TRBJ2-7, with a weak D call TRBD2 (6 bases). This CDR3 is 14 amino acids long. Looked up from germline, CDR1 is SGHRS and CDR2 is YFSETQ. Trimming took 0 bases from V and 3 from J, leaving 10 bases between them. The CDR3 loop reads CASSLVGGVYEQYF. For the CDR3, the DNA is TGCGCCAGCAGCTTGGTGGGGGGAGTCTACGAGCAGTACTTC. The full variable domain, with the rest looked up from reference TRBV5-1 and TRBJ2-7, is KAGVTQTPRYLIKTRGQQVTLSCSPISGHRSVSWYQQTPGQGLQFLFEYFSETQRNKGNFPGRFSGRQFSNSRSEMNVSTLELGDSALYLCASSLVGGVYEQYFGPGTRLTVT.

The chain is built from TRBV10-3 and TRBJ1-2; 8 bases line up with TRBD1. Germline CDR1 reads ENHRY; CDR2 reads SYGVKD. V lost 6 bases to trimming and J lost 6 bases; unmatched junction nucleotides: 12. This CDR3 is built from 15 residues. In nucleotides, the CDR3 is TGTGCCATCAGCACGCCGACAGGGGATTTCAATGGCTACACCTTC. Its protein is CAISTPTGDFNGYTF.

This clonotype appeared a few times. The chain has TRBV11-2 and TRBJ2-7; tentative D call: TRBD1 (6 bases). Trimming cost V 2 bases and J 0 bases, with 11 bases left between them. The germline gives CDR1 SGHAT, CDR2 FQNNGV. The CDR3 runs to 15 residues. In DNA, the CDR3 is TGTGCCAGCAGCTTATCCACAGGGAGCTCCTACGAGCAGTACTTC. It is translated as CASSLSTGSSYEQYF.

The rearrangement links TRBV6-2 or TRBV6-3 to TRBJ1-1; weak D call: TRBD1 (5 bases). Germline-derived CDR1 and CDR2 are MNHEY and SVGEGT. This CDR3 has 15 residues. Trimming took 8 bases from V and 1 from J, leaving 17 bases between them. The CDR3 loop reads CASDRGTYGNTEAFF. In nucleotides, the CDR3 is TGTGCCAGCGACCGGGGCACTTACGGGAACACTGAAGCTTTCTTT.

This clonotype has just a few counts. The chain links TRBV6-5 to TRBJ2-3; either TRBD1 or TRBD2 may fit D (6 bases each). Trimming shortened V by 4 bases and J by 5 bases, and 19 bases separated the two germline ends. Germline V gene sequence: CDR1 MNHEY, CDR2 SVGAGI. The CDR3 loop spans 16 amino acids. The CDR3 DNA follows: TGTGCCAGCAGTTTCACTGAGAGGGGGGCGGGAGATACGCAGTATTTT. Translating it yields CASSFTERGAGDTQYF.

V and J are TRBV7-9 and TRBJ1-6; possibly TRBD1 for D (5 bases). CDR1 is SEHNR, CDR2 FQNEAQ, per germline (reference sequence). Trimming shortened V by 5 bases and J by 7 bases, and 12 bases separated the two germline ends. This CDR3 is 14 amino acids long. The DNA of the CDR3 is TGTGCCAGCAGCACCAAGACAGTGAATTCACCCCTCCACTTT. Translated: CASSTKTVNSPLHF. Full variable domain (rest looked up from reference TRBV7-9 and TRBJ1-6): DTGVSQNPRHKITKRGQNVTFRCDPISEHNRLYWYRQTLGQGPEFLTYFQNEAQLEKSRLLSDRFSAERPKGSFSTLEIQRTEQGDSAMYLCASSTKTVNSPLHFGNGTRLTVT.